The rows below give T cell receptor beta chains drawn from one sample of a study of T cell changes during pregnancy in multiple sclerosis. Using immunoSEQ multiplex PCR, the repertoire was profiled, and TCRdb retains in-frame clones only, with some absent. This sample has about 68,000 clones, with about 92% found just once. This specimen consisted of peripheral blood, obtained in the second trimester of pregnancy. The source is a female donor in good health, enrolled as a control in a pregnancy study. Both conserved end residues are trimmed from each CDR3. Fields, in order: CDR3 protein, V gene, J gene.

CDR3aa: ASKVGVGQPQH; v_gene: TRBV28; j_gene: TRBJ1-5
CDR3aa: ASSLDPIGAEKLF; v_gene: TRBV11-3; j_gene: TRBJ1-4
CDR3aa: ASSYSQGRDEQF; v_gene: TRBV6-5; j_gene: TRBJ2-1
CDR3aa: ASTRWRGQGSGANVLT; v_gene: TRBV28; j_gene: TRBJ2-6
CDR3aa: ASSLRGEANEKLF; v_gene: TRBV4-1; j_gene: TRBJ1-4
CDR3aa: ASSLHLGKREGSEQY; v_gene: TRBV5-1; j_gene: TRBJ2-7
CDR3aa: ASSSILDMRRGVRGNEQF; v_gene: TRBV28; j_gene: TRBJ2-1
CDR3aa: ASSIASGSLADTQY; v_gene: TRBV19; j_gene: TRBJ2-3
CDR3aa: AGCRDGLYEQY; v_gene: TRBV2; j_gene: TRBJ2-7
CDR3aa: ASSLNRANTEAF; v_gene: TRBV11-1; j_gene: TRBJ1-1
CDR3aa: ASSPIDRVSNEQF; v_gene: TRBV18; j_gene: TRBJ2-1
CDR3aa: ASSPAGGGVGNEKLF; v_gene: TRBV11-3; j_gene: TRBJ1-4
CDR3aa: ASSRPGLAGAQDWTEQY; v_gene: TRBV9; j_gene: TRBJ2-7
CDR3aa: ATIDRIYGYT; v_gene: TRBV6-6; j_gene: TRBJ1-2
CDR3aa: ASSEQGAVAEAF; v_gene: TRBV6-1; j_gene: TRBJ1-1
CDR3aa: ASSLGGSGRAQF; v_gene: TRBV28; j_gene: TRBJ2-1
CDR3aa: ASSLDRARSLNTEAF; v_gene: TRBV5-5; j_gene: TRBJ1-1
CDR3aa: ALKGGKSYNEQF; v_gene: TRBV19; j_gene: TRBJ2-1
CDR3aa: ASSLMGDQETQY; v_gene: TRBV28; j_gene: TRBJ2-5
CDR3aa: ASSAEGTSGRAPDTQY; v_gene: TRBV9; j_gene: TRBJ2-3
CDR3aa: ASSAGDQPQH; v_gene: TRBV2; j_gene: TRBJ1-5
CDR3aa: ASSPPAGTAEQF; v_gene: TRBV9; j_gene: TRBJ2-1
CDR3aa: ASSPGQGRNYGYT; v_gene: TRBV11-2; j_gene: TRBJ1-2
CDR3aa: ASSPPENTEAF; v_gene: TRBV28; j_gene: TRBJ1-1
CDR3aa: ASSDLAGGPNEQF; v_gene: TRBV9; j_gene: TRBJ2-1